One TCR beta chain is described in this entry. Its specificity is not known. Data came from immunoSEQ multiplex PCR; TCRdb stores just in-frame clones and leaves some out. The sample contains 850,000 to 1,200,000 clones, about three quarters of which appear only once. The source of the sample is a study of shared clonotypes between healthy human individuals. Study findings and constraints: Naive subsets generally had larger estimated richness than memory subsets.

The material sequenced was memory CD4+ T cells sorted from blood. Indicated subset: CD45RA-negative fraction. The receptor was isolated from a man between 18 and 29 years old in good health.

The CDR3: CASRGPSGNTIYF. In DNA, the CDR3 is TGTGCCAGCCGAGGTCCCTCTGGAAACACCATATATTTT. The chain joins TRBV7-9 to TRBJ1-3; D remains unclear. Germline V gene lookup returns CDR1 SEHNR and CDR2 FQNEAQ (reference sequence). The CDR3 has 13 amino acids. V gave up 8 bases and J gave up 0 bases, with 8 bases separating them.